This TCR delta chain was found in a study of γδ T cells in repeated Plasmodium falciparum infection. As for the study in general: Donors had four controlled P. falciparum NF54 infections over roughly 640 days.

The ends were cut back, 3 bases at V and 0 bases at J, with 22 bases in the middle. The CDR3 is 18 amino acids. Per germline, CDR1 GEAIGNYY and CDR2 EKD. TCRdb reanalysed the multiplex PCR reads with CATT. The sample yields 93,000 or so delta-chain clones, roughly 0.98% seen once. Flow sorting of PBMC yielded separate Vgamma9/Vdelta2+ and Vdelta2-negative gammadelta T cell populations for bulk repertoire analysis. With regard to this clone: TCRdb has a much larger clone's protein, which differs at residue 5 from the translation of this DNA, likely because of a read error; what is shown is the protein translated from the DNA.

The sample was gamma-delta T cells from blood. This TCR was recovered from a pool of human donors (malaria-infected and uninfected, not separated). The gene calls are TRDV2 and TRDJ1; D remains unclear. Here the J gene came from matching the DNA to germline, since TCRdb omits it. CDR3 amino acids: CACDSKYYQPMYTDKLIF. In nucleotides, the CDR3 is TGTGCCTGTGACTCGAAGTACTACCAGCCGATGTACACCGATAAACTCATCTTT.